The source of this TCR beta chain is a study of T cell repertoires in cytomegalovirus infection. Across the whole study: Both CMV infection and a matching HLA type were indicated by public TCR beta signatures. Study findings and constraints: There were carriers of CMV plus the relevant HLA, and cumulative public TCR beta family frequency identified them.

TCRdb called the reads again in MiXCR, with one record for every CDR3 protein. The data contain some 180,000 distinct CDR3 sequences, roughly 19% of them seen just once; the ten biggest clones take up about 2.9%. This clonotype appeared a few times. The antigen is unknown. The specimen was PBMCs. The TCR comes from a human donor in good health (CMV status not recorded). Some clones in this sample may be carry-over from other donors' samples.

The chain's CDR3 is CASSPLISPLHF. CDR3 in DNA: TGTGCCAGCAGTCCTCTAATTTCACCCCTCCACTTT. The V call is TRBV28, the J call TRBJ1-6; D remains ambiguous. With 5 bases removed from V and 9 bases from J, the gap between germline ends came to 8 bases. Germline CDR1 reads MDHEN; CDR2 reads SYDVKM. The CDR3 length is 12 residues.